This T cell receptor beta chain derives from a study of control samples from healthy donors and cancer patients. Some clones are missing from TCRdb's copy, which holds only in-frame ones; the method was immunoSEQ multiplex PCR. Of some 200,000 clones in the sample, about nine tenths were seen once. Germline loops: CDR1 LGHNA, CDR2 YSLEER. This CDR3 is 16 amino acids long. Trimming removed 0 bases from V and 2 bases from J; junction bases left unmatched: 5. Of note for this clone: Distinct nucleotide sequences in the sample also encode this CDR3.

The sequence came from a woman in her 30s in good health. Sequencing was carried out using blood. The V call is TRBV4-3, the J call TRBJ1-1; 8 bases match TRBD1. The CDR3 sequence is CASSQDPQGANTEAFF. CDR3 nucleotides: TGCGCCAGCAGCCAAGATCCCCAGGGGGCAAACACTGAAGCTTTCTTT.